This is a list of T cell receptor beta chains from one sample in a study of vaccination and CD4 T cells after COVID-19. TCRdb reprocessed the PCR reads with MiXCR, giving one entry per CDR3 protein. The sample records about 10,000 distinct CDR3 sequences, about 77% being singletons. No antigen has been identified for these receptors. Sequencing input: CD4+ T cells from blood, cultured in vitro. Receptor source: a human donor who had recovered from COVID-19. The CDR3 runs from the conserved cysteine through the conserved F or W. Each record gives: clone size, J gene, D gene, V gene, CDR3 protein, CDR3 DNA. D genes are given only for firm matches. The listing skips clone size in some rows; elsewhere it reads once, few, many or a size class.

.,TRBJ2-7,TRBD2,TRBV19,CASSMTSGGTEQYF,TGTGCCAGTAGTATGACTAGCGGGGGTACCGAGCAGTACTTC
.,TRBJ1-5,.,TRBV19,CASSLVPGAQHF,TGTGCCAGTAGCCTAGTCCCGGGGGCCCAGCATTTT
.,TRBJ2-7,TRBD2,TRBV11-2,CASSWTSGANEQYF,TGTGCCAGCAGCTGGACTAGCGGGGCTAACGAGCAGTACTTC
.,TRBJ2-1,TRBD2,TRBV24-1,CATSTGTSGGVVLEQFF,TGTGCCACCAGTACCGGGACTAGCGGGGGAGTGGTCCTTGAGCAGTTCTTC
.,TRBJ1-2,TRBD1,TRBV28,CASSTSPGGTGYTF,TGTGCCAGCAGTACCTCCCCAGGGGGGACGGGCTACACCTTC
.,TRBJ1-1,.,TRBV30,CAWSLGLLNTEAFF,TGTGCCTGGAGCCTAGGACTCCTGAACACTGAAGCTTTCTTT
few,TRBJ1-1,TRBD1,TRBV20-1,CSARDRGTGTEAFF,TGCAGTGCTAGGGACAGGGGGACGGGCACTGAAGCTTTCTTT
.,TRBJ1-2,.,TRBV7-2,CASSFRGVDGYTF,TGTGCCAGCAGCTTTCGTGGTGTGGATGGCTACACCTTC
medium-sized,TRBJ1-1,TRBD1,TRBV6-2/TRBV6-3,CASSGQGSWRTEAFF,TGTGCCAGCAGTGGACAGGGGTCGTGGAGAACTGAAGCTTTCTTT
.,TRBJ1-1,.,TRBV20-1,CSGSDTGANTEAFF,TGCAGTGGGTCGGACACGGGAGCGAACACTGAAGCTTTCTTT
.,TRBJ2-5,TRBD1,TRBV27,CASSTGQGAFQETQYF,TGTGCCAGCAGTACCGGACAGGGGGCTTTCCAAGAGACCCAGTACTTC
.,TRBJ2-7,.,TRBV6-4,CASSEVPGGTYEQYF,TGTGCCAGCAGTGAAGTCCCCGGCGGGACCTACGAGCAGTACTTC
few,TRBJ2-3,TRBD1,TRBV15,CATSRDTGTVTSTDTQYF,TGTGCCACCAGCAGAGACACTGGGACAGTTACTAGCACAGATACGCAGTATTTT
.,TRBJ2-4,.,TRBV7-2,CASSPLLDKNIQYF,TGTGCCAGCAGCCCCCTTCTAGACAAAAACATTCAGTACTTC
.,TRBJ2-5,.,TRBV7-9,CASSLKARVGQETQYF,TGTGCCAGCAGCTTAAAGGCCAGAGTGGGGCAAGAGACCCAGTACTTC
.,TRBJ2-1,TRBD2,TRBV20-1,CSAPDFSGRGGGEQFF,TGCAGTGCTCCGGACTTTAGCGGGAGGGGGGGGGGTGAGCAGTTCTTC
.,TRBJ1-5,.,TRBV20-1,CSASDTGQGNQPQHF,TGCAGTGCTAGTGATACAGGGCAGGGCAATCAGCCCCAGCATTTT
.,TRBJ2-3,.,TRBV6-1,CASSPTRQDTQYF,TGTGCCAGCAGTCCCACGCGGCAAGATACGCAGTATTTT
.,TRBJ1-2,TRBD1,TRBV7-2,CASSLRAGGNGEYGYTF,TGTGCCAGCAGCTTAAGGGCAGGGGGCAATGGGGAGTATGGCTACACCTTC
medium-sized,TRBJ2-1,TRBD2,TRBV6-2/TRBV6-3,CASSSQLARTYNEQFF,TGTGCCAGCAGTTCCCAACTAGCGCGAACCTACAATGAGCAGTTCTTC
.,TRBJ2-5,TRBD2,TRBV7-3,CASSPGLAESQETQYF,TGTGCCAGCAGCCCGGGACTAGCGGAAAGCCAAGAGACCCAGTACTTC
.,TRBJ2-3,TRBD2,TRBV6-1,CASRKGTSGRTDTQYF,TGTGCCAGCAGGAAGGGGACTAGCGGGAGGACCGATACGCAGTATTTT
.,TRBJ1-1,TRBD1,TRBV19,CASSIGQGRTEAFF,TGTGCCAGTAGTATAGGACAGGGAAGGACTGAAGCTTTCTTT
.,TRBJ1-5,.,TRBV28,CAMSQGHSQPQHF,TGTGCCATGAGCCAGGGCCACAGTCAGCCCCAGCATTTT
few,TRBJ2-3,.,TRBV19,CASSSQGGASTDTQYF,TGTGCCAGTAGTTCCCAGGGGGGGGCTAGCACAGATACGCAGTATTTT
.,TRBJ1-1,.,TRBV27,CASQGRAWVTEAFF,TGTGCCTCACAAGGTAGGGCTTGGGTCACTGAAGCTTTCTTT
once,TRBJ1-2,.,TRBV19,CASTTPSRARGGYTF,TGTGCCAGTACCACCCCATCGAGGGCTAGGGGGGGCTACACCTTC